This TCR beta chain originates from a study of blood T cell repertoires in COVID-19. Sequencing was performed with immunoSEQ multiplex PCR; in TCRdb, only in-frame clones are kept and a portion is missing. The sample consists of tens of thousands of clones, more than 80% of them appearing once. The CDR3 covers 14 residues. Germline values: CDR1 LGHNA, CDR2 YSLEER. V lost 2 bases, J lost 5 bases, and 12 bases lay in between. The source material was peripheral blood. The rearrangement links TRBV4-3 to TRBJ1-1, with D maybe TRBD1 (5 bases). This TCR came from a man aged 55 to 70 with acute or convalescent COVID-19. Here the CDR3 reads CASSQTTGGTEAFF. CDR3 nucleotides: TGCGCCAGCAGCCAAACTACGGGGGGGACTGAAGCTTTCTTT.